This entry is about one T cell receptor beta chain. The specificity of this receptor is unknown. No base qualities exist here, and no much larger clone lies one base off it. The sample was run on an Illumina HiSeq 2500. TCR beta libraries were prepared by quantitative 5'-RACE with molecular barcodes. The study's processing was this. A new computational method based on a probabilistic model of VDJ rearrangement was used to identify disease-linked TCR variants. In TCRdb, the public reads were trimmed at Q25 with fastp and aligned with MiXCR, with productive beta chains retained. One record per CDR3 amino acid sequence lists the most common genes and DNA. These V and J calls originate from TCRdb's pipeline instead of the authors' own analysis. In all, the sample holds 250,000 to 350,000 distinct CDR3 sequences, and approximately 20% of those were seen once. The ten largest clones represent less than 9.5% of the sample.

The data are from a study of CD8 T cells in ankylosing spondylitis (dated by TCRdb to about 2017). Looking at the study overall: T cell receptor beta repertoires were profiled in healthy donors and ankylosing spondylitis patients so that disease-linked TCR variants could be found. The full study cohort comprised 25 or so ankylosing spondylitis patients and roughly 100 healthy donors. Peripheral blood was sampled, and synovial fluid was also collected from ankylosing spondylitis patients.

Results the study describes overall, beyond this receptor: The disease-linked clones were reported to be significantly enriched in matched synovial fluid samples from ankylosing spondylitis patients. Blood from ankylosing spondylitis patients appeared to be characterized by a TCR beta motif made up of seven or eight highly homologous amino acid variants. Some motif variants were previously reported in synovial fluid and blood of reactive arthritis patients, suggesting common disease-initiation mechanisms. In peripheral blood, the disease-linked clones were found at relatively low frequencies and had a CD8+ phenotype.

The CDR3 covers 16 residues, taking in both the cysteine and the phenylalanine. Here the CDR3 DNA is all that survives: 48 bases in frame from base 1. CDR1 and CDR2 are read off the germline V gene as MDHEN and SYDVKM. V gives up 6 bases and J gives up 0 bases, and the segment between their germline ends measures 15 bases. Specimen: blood, either unsorted or a sorted T cell fraction (not recorded which). The chain is assembled from TRBV28 and TRBJ1-5; TRBD1 is perhaps the D gene, given 5 matching bases. This TCR came from a male donor with ankylosing spondylitis or in good health (not recorded which). The bases read TGTGCCAGCAGGATGGGACGGATCTATAGCAATCAGCCCCAGCATTTT. This gives the protein CASRMGRIYSNQPQHF.